This TCR beta chain was sequenced in a study of human T cells and chemical hapten exposure. Time point given: patch test 2, 6 weeks after DPC sensitization. Specified treatment: therapeutic diphenylcyclopropenone sensitization with weekly scalp DPC. Phlebotomy was performed prior to application of every patch test. Each CDR3 protein is one row after TCRdb ran MiXCR on the RACE reads. The sample records some 90,000 distinct CDR3 sequences, about 10% being singletons. Sequenced here: whole blood, sampled in connection with sensitization to the hapten diphenylcyclopropenone (DPC). The TCR originated in a woman aged 40 to 50 with alopecia areata. Some clones in this sample may be carry-over from other donors' samples.

For the CDR3, the DNA is TGTGCCAGCTCATCTCAACGGAACACCGGGGAGCTGTTTTTT. Its protein is CASSSQRNTGELFF. The rearrangement uses TRBV18 and TRBJ2-2; D uncertain. The CDR3 contains 14 residues. CDR1 is KGHSH, CDR2 LQKENI, per germline. Trimming removed 5 bases at V and 1 base at J, with 8 bases between.